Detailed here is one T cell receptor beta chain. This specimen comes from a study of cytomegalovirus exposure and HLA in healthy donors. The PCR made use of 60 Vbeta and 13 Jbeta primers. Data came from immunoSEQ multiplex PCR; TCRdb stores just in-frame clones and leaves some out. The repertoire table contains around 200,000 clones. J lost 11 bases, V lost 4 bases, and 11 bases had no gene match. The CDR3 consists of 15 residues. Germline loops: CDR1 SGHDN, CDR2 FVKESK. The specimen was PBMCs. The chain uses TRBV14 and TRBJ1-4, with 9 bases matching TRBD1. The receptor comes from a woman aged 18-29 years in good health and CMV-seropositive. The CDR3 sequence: CASSLAGTGLYKLFF. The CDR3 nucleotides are TGTGCCAGCAGCCTCGCCGGGACAGGGTTGTATAAACTGTTTTTT.